The rows below give T cell receptor beta chains drawn from one sample of a study of blood T cell repertoires in COVID-19. Sequencing used immunoSEQ multiplex PCR; TCRdb keeps in-frame clones, though not all of them. The sample shows fewer than 65,000 clones, just under 80% of them seen only once. The source material was peripheral blood. These receptors all come from a human donor in a cohort sampled during active COVID-19. The CDR3 runs from the conserved cysteine through the conserved F or W. The order of the fields is J gene, V gene, D gene, clone size, CDR3 DNA, CDR3 protein. The D gene is left open where the match is weak. Size is stated for part of the rows, as once, few or many counts, or as a class when the clone is expanded.

TRBJ1-4 | TRBV5-1 | TRBD1 | - | TGCGCCAGCAGCCCCTACGGACAGGGGGCAAGTGAAAAACTGTTTTTT | CASSPYGQGASEKLFF
TRBJ1-2 | TRBV13 | - | - | TGTGCCAGCAGCCGGGCGGGACGGGGAGACTATGGCTACACCTTC | CASSRAGRGDYGYTF
TRBJ2-7 | TRBV9 | TRBD1 | - | TGTGCCAGCAGCGTCGGACAGGGGGCCAACGAGCAGTACTTC | CASSVGQGANEQYF
TRBJ1-1 | TRBV5-1 | TRBD1 | few | TGCGCCAGCAGCCTCGGACAGGTGAACACTGAAGCTTTCTTT | CASSLGQVNTEAFF
TRBJ2-1 | TRBV7-3 | TRBD2 | - | TGTGCCAGCAGCCAGACTAGCGGGGGGGTAAATGAGCAGTTCTTC | CASSQTSGGVNEQFF
TRBJ2-1 | TRBV6-4 | - | - | TGTGCCAGCAGAGGGGAGGGGACATACAATGAGCAGTTCTTC | CASRGEGTYNEQFF
TRBJ2-1 | TRBV29-1 | - | - | TGCAGCGTTGAGCCGGTTAATGAGCAGTTCTTC | CSVEPVNEQFF
TRBJ2-1 | TRBV6-2/TRBV6-3 | - | few | TGTGCCAGCAGTTACTCGGACTATTCCTTGAGCGATGAGCAGTTCTTC | CASSYSDYSLSDEQFF
TRBJ1-5 | TRBV30 | TRBD1 | once | TGTGCCTGGAGTGTAGGGACAGGGGGCGGGGGTCAGCCCCAGCATTTT | CAWSVGTGGGGQPQHF
TRBJ1-2 | TRBV10-3 | - | - | TGTGCCTTTCAGGGTTTAAGGTTCTATGGCTACACCTTC | CAFQGLRFYGYTF
TRBJ1-5 | TRBV2 | - | few | TGTGCCAGCAGTGCCTATAGCAATCAGCCCCAGCATTTT | CASSAYSNQPQHF
TRBJ2-1 | TRBV18 | TRBD1 | once | TGTGCCACCAATTTCCGGGACAGGGGGAATGAGCAGTTCTTC | CATNFRDRGNEQFF
TRBJ2-2 | TRBV7-3 | - | - | TGTGCCAGCAGCTTAGATAGCCAAAGAGCGAACACCGGGGAGCTGTTTTTT | CASSLDSQRANTGELFF
TRBJ1-5 | TRBV2 | - | few | TGTGCCAGCAGGAGTGCTATGGAGGGCAATCAGCCCCAGCATTTT | CASRSAMEGNQPQHF
TRBJ2-5 | TRBV5-1 | - | - | TGCGCCAGCAGCTTGAGGGAGGAGACCCAGTACTTC | CASSLREETQYF
TRBJ1-2 | TRBV7-8 | TRBD1 | - | TGTGCCAGCAGCTTCCTCGGACAGGACTATGGCTACACCTTC | CASSFLGQDYGYTF
TRBJ1-4 | TRBV7-9 | TRBD1 | - | TGTGCCAGCACCCGGACAGGGGATGAAAAACTGTTTTTT | CASTRTGDEKLFF
TRBJ1-6 | TRBV19 | - | - | TGTGCCAGTAGAGGAACTAGTAGGGATTCACCCCTCCACTTT | CASRGTSRDSPLHF
TRBJ2-7 | TRBV20-1 | - | - | TGCAGTGCCACCACCGGGGGCGAGCAGTACTTC | CSATTGGEQYF
TRBJ1-1 | TRBV11-3 | - | once | TGTGCCAGCAGCTTAGGGGGCTGGGGAAACACTGAAGCTTTCTTT | CASSLGGWGNTEAFF
TRBJ2-7 | TRBV6-2/TRBV6-3 | - | - | TGTGCCAGCAGTTACAGGCGGGGAATCTCCTACGAGCAGTACTTC | CASSYRRGISYEQYF
TRBJ2-3 | TRBV28 | - | - | TGTGCCAGCAGTTTATATCCTACAGATACGCAGTATTTT | CASSLYPTDTQYF
TRBJ2-2 | TRBV4-3 | - | - | TGCGCCAGCAGCCAAGAAGGAGGATATGCCGGGGAGCTGTTTTTT | CASSQEGGYAGELFF
TRBJ1-1 | TRBV27 | - | - | TGTGCCAGCAGTTCACTATTGACAGTGAACACTGAAGCTTTCTTT | CASSSLLTVNTEAFF
TRBJ2-2 | TRBV10-3 | - | - | TGTGCCAACCGGGACACCCATGACGGGGAGCTGTTTTTT | CANRDTHDGELFF
TRBJ2-1 | TRBV19 | TRBD1 | - | TGTGCCAGTAATCCGGGACAGTCGTACAATGAGCAGTTCTTC | CASNPGQSYNEQFF
TRBJ1-5 | TRBV2 | - | - | TGTGCCAGCAGCTTGGGGGGGGGCTACAATCAGCCCCAGCATTTT | CASSLGGGYNQPQHF
TRBJ2-7 | TRBV2 | - | - | TGTGCCAGCAGTGAACGGGGAGTGAAGGACCCCTACGAGCAGTACTTC | CASSERGVKDPYEQYF
TRBJ2-1 | TRBV30 | TRBD2 | - | TGTGCCTGGAGGCTAGCGGGAGCGAACAATGAGCAGTTCTTC | CAWRLAGANNEQFF
TRBJ1-5 | TRBV5-4 | TRBD1 | - | TGTGCCAGCAGCCCAGGGACAGGGAGGGATCAGCCCCAGCATTTT | CASSPGTGRDQPQHF
TRBJ1-2 | TRBV14 | TRBD1 | once | TGTGCCAGCAGCCAAGTAGACAGGGCCTATGGCTACACCTTC | CASSQVDRAYGYTF
TRBJ2-7 | TRBV4-2 | - | - | TGTGCCAGCAGCCGACTCGACAGAGACTCCTACGAGCAGTACTTC | CASSRLDRDSYEQYF
TRBJ2-3 | TRBV2 | - | - | TGTGCCAGCAGATCAACTAGCAATACGCAGTATTTT | CASRSTSNTQYF
TRBJ2-7 | TRBV28 | TRBD1 | - | TGTGCCAGCAGCCCGGGACAGGGGATGGGCTACGAGCAGTACTTC | CASSPGQGMGYEQYF
TRBJ2-1 | TRBV27 | - | few | TGTGCCAGCAGTTTAAACAGGTACAATGAGCAGTTCTTC | CASSLNRYNEQFF
TRBJ1-1 | TRBV5-6 | TRBD1 | few | TGTGCCAGCAGCCTATGGACAGGGATGAACACTGAAGCTTTCTTT | CASSLWTGMNTEAFF
TRBJ2-7 | TRBV7-7 | - | - | TGTGCTAGCAGCAGAGACTTCTTCGGCGAGCAGTACTTC | CASSRDFFGEQYF
TRBJ1-2 | TRBV5-1 | - | - | TGCGCCAGCAGCTTGGACAGCCCTAACTATGGCTACACCTTC | CASSLDSPNYGYTF
TRBJ2-7 | TRBV6-5 | TRBD1 | once | TGTGCCAGCAGGACAGGGGCATATGCCTACGAGCAGTACTTC | CASRTGAYAYEQYF
TRBJ1-6 | TRBV6-6 | TRBD1 | - | TGTGCCAGCAGCGGACAGGGGGATTCACCCCTCCACTTT | CASSGQGDSPLHF
TRBJ2-7 | TRBV7-9 | TRBD2 | few | TGTGCCAGCAGCTTTACTAGCGGGTACGAGCAGTACTTC | CASSFTSGYEQYF
TRBJ2-1 | TRBV5-6 | TRBD2 | - | TGTGCCAGCAGCCCGACTAGCGGCAATGAGCAGTTCTTC | CASSPTSGNEQFF
TRBJ1-1 | TRBV28 | - | once | TGTGCCAGCAGTCCGGGAGGGGTTCGCACTGAAGCTTTCTTT | CASSPGGVRTEAFF
TRBJ2-1 | TRBV10-1 | - | - | TGCGCCAGCAGTGATCGCATCCAGGGATCATTTAACAATGAGCAGTTCTTC | CASSDRIQGSFNNEQFF